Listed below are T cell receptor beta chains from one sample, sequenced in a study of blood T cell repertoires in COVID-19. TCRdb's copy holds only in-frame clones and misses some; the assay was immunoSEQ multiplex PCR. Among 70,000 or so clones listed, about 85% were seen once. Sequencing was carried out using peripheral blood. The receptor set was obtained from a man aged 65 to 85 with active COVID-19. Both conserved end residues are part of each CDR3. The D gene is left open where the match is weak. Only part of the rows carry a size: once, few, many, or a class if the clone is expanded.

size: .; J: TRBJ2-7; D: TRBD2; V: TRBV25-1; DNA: TGTGCCAGCAGTGAAGGGTTACTAGCGGGAGCCGAGCAGTACTTC; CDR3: CASSEGLLAGAEQYF
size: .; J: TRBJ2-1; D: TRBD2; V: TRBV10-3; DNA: TGTGCCGTCGGGACTAGCGGGAGGGGGGCCTACAATGAGCAGTTCTTC; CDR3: CAVGTSGRGAYNEQFF
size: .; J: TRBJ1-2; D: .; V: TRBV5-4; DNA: TGTGCCAGCAGCGACCCGGGGGTTATAGGGTTGGGCTACACCTTC; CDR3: CASSDPGVIGLGYTF
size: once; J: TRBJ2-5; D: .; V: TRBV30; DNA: TGTGCCTGGAGTAAGGTCCCGGGGCAAGAGACCCAGTACTTC; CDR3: CAWSKVPGQETQYF
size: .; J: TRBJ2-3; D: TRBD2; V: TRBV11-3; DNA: TGTGCCAGCAGCCCAGGGAGGACTAGCGGCACAGATACGCAGTATTTT; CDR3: CASSPGRTSGTDTQYF
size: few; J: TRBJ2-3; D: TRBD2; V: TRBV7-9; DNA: TGTGCCAGCAGCTTTTGGGGGGGATATACGCAGTATTTT; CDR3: CASSFWGGYTQYF
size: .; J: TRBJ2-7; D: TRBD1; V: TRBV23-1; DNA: TGCGCCAGCAGTCAAGCGCCCGGGACAGGGGGATCCTACGAGCAGTACTTC; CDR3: CASSQAPGTGGSYEQYF
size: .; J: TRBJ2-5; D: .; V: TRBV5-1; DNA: TGCGCCAGCAGCCTTCTCACTCCGGAGCACGAGACCCAGTACTTC; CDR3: CASSLLTPEHETQYF
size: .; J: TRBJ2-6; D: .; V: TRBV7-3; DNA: TGTGCCAGCAGCACCCCAGGGGTTGGTGGGGCCAACGTCCTGACTTTC; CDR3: CASSTPGVGGANVLTF
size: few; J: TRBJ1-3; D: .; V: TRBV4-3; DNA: TGCGCCAGCAGCCAAGATACTGGCACCATATATTTT; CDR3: CASSQDTGTIYF
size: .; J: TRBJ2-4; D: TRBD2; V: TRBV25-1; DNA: TGTGCCAGCAGCGCCCGGCGGGGGGAAGACATTCAGTACTTC; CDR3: CASSARRGEDIQYF
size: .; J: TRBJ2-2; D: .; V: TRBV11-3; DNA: TGTGCCAGCAGCCCCAGGGTTGTCGGGGAGCTGTTTTTT; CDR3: CASSPRVVGELFF
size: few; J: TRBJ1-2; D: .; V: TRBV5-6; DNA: TGTGCCAGCAGCTTGGGTCAGGGAAACTATGGCTACACCTTC; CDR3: CASSLGQGNYGYTF
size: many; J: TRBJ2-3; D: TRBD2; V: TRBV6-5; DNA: TGTGCCTCGGGAGGGACGGGTACGCAGTATTTT; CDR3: CASGGTGTQYF
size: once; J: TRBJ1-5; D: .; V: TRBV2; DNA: TGTGCCAGCAGGGACAGCCCCAATCAGCCCCAGCATTTT; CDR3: CASRDSPNQPQHF
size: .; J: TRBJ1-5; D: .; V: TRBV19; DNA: TGTGCCAGTAGTCGGTCGGGGGGTGGAGGCAATCAGCCCCAGCATTTT; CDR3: CASSRSGGGGNQPQHF
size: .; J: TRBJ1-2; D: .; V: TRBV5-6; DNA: TGTGCCAGCAGCACCGACAGGCACTATGGCTACACCTTC; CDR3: CASSTDRHYGYTF
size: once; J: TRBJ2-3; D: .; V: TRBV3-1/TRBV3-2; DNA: TGTGCCAGCAGCGAGACTAGTAGCACAGATACGCAGTATTTT; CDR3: CASSETSSTDTQYF
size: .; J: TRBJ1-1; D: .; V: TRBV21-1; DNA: TGTGCCAGCAGCAAACTTCCGATAGGGGGGGGTGAAGCTTTCTTT; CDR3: CASSKLPIGGGEAFF
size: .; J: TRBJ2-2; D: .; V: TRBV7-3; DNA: TGTGCCAGCAGCTCGGGGGCCGGGGAGCTGTTTTTT; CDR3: CASSSGAGELFF
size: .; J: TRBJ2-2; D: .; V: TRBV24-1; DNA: TGTGCCACCAGTGATGCCCTAGGGGTAGCCGGGGAGCTGTTTTTT; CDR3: CATSDALGVAGELFF
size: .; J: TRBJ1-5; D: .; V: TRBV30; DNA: TGTGCCTGGAGTGCGGGGGGGTATCAGCCCCAGCATTTT; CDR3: CAWSAGGYQPQHF
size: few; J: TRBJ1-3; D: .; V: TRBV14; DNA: TGTGCCAGCAGCCAGGCGGCGCGATACACCATATATTTT; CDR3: CASSQAARYTIYF
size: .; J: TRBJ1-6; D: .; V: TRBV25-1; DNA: TGTGCCAGCAGTGATCCACGGTCACCCCTCCACTTT; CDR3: CASSDPRSPLHF
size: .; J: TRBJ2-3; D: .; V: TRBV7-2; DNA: TGTGCCAGCAGCTTTGGTGGGCTCCGGACAGATACGCAGTATTTT; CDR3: CASSFGGLRTDTQYF
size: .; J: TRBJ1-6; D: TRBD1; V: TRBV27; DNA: TGTGCCAGCAGTGGGAGACAGGGGCGGGTTAATTCACCCCTCCACTTT; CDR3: CASSGRQGRVNSPLHF
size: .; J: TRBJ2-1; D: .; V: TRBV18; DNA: TGTGCCAGCTCACCCGGACAAGAATACAATGAGCAGTTCTTC; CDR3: CASSPGQEYNEQFF
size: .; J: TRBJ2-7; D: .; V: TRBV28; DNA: TGTGCCAGCAGTTTACCAGGGGAGGGGGCCTACGAGCAGTACTTC; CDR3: CASSLPGEGAYEQYF
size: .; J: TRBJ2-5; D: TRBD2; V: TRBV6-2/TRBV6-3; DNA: TGTGCCAGCAGCACCAGCGGGACGGAGACCCAGTACTTC; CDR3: CASSTSGTETQYF
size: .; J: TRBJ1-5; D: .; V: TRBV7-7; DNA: TGTGCTAGCAGCTTATCCCCTAATCAGCCCCAGCATTTT; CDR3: CASSLSPNQPQHF
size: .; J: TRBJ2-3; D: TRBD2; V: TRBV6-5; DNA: TGTGCATCAGGGAGGGGACTAGCGGGACGGGGCACGCAGTATTTT; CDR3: CASGRGLAGRGTQYF
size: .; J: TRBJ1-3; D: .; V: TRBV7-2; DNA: TGTGCCAGCAACCCCACGGGGGGGCTCCAAGGCTCTGGAAACACCATATATTTT; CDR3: CASNPTGGLQGSGNTIYF
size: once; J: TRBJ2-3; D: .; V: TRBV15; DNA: TGTGCCACCAGCAACAGGGGGGGTCAACTGGATACGCAGTATTTT; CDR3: CATSNRGGQLDTQYF
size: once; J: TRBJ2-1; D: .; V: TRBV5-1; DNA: TGCGCCAGCAGCTTGGGGGTAGCCGGGCGGGTGGAGCAGTTCTTC; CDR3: CASSLGVAGRVEQFF
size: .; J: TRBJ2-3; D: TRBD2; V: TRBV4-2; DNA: TGTGCCAGCAGCCAAGACGGTGGCAGCGGGATCACAGATACGCAGTATTTT; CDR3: CASSQDGGSGITDTQYF
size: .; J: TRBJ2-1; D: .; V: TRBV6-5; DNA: TGTGCCAGCTCCCCCGGGTTTGAGCAGTTCTTC; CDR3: CASSPGFEQFF
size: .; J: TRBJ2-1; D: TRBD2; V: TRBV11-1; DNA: TGTGCCAGCACCCCGGGACTAGCGGGAGTCAATGAGCAGTTCTTC; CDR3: CASTPGLAGVNEQFF
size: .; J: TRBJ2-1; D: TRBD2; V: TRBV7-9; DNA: TGTGCCAGCAGCCCCGGACTAGCGGGAGGGCCCTACAATGAGCAGTTCTTC; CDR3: CASSPGLAGGPYNEQFF
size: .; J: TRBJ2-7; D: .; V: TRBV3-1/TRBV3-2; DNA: TGTGCCAGCAGCCTAGCCCTCCTAAGGAGGTACGAGCAGTACTTC; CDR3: CASSLALLRRYEQYF
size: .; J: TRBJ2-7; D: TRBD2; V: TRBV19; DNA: TGTGCCAGTAGGCGCGCCGGGACTAGCGGATTCTACGAGCAGTACTTC; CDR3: CASRRAGTSGFYEQYF
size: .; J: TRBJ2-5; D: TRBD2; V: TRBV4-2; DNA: TGTGCCAGCAGCCAGGAGGCAGCGGGGGGACAAGAGACCCAGTACTTC; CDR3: CASSQEAAGGQETQYF
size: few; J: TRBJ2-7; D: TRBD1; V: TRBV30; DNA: TGTGCCTGGAGTGTAACAGGGGGCGGGTACGAGCAGTACTTC; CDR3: CAWSVTGGGYEQYF
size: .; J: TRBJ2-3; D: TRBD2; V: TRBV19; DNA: TGTGCCAGTAGTACACGGGACTATATACACCTCACGGATACGCAGTATTTT; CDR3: CASSTRDYIHLTDTQYF